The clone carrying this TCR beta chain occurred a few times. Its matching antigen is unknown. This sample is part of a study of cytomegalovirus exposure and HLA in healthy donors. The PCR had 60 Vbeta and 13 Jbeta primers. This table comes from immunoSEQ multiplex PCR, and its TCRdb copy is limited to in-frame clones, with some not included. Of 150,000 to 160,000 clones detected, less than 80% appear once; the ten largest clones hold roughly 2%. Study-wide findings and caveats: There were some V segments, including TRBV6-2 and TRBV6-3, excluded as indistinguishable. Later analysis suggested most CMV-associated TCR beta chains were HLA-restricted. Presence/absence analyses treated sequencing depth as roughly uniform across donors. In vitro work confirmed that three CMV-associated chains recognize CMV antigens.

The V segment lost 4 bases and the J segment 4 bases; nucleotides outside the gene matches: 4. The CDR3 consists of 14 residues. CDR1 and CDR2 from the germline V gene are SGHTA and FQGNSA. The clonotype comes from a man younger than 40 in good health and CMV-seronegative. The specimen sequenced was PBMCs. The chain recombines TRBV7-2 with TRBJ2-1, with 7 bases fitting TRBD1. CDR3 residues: CASSWDSSYNEQFF. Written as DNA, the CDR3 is TGTGCCAGCAGCTGGGACAGCTCGTACAATGAGCAGTTCTTC. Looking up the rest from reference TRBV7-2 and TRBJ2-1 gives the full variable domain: GAGVSQSPSNKVTEKGKDVELRCDPISGHTALYWYRQSLGQGLEFLIYFQGNSAPDKSGLPSDRFSAERTGGSVSTLTIQRTQQEDSAVYLCASSWDSSYNEQFFGPGTRLTVL.